This T cell receptor (beta chain) was documented in a study of cytomegalovirus exposure and HLA in healthy donors. General study findings and limits: For most TCR beta V segments, an earlier analysis put the productive rate at about 87% or about 30% of the time.

As to this clone: Its antigen is not known.

The V segment lost 1 base and the J segment 8 bases; nucleotides outside the gene matches: 9. Germline V CDR1 and CDR2: LNHNV, YYDKDF (reference sequence). The length of the CDR3 is 15 residues. PCR primers comprised 60 Vbeta and 13 Jbeta primers. Some clones are missing from TCRdb's copy, which holds only in-frame ones; the method was immunoSEQ multiplex PCR. Here the sample spans about 110,000 clones, 65% to 80% being singletons. Sequencing input: PBMCs. The chain couples TRBV15 to TRBJ1-2; TRBD1 matches 8 bases. The receptor comes from a man under 40 in good health and CMV-seropositive. In DNA, the CDR3 is TGTGCCACCAGCAGAGCTCGGACAGGGTGGGGAGGCTACACCTTC. Residues: CATSRARTGWGGYTF. Drawing the rest from reference TRBV15 and TRBJ1-2, the complete variable domain is DAMVIQNPRYQVTQFGKPVTLSCSQTLNHNVMYWYQQKSSQAPKLLFHYYDKDFNNEADTPDNFQSRRPNTSFCFLDIRSPGLGDTAMYLCATSRARTGWGGYTFGSGTRLTVV.